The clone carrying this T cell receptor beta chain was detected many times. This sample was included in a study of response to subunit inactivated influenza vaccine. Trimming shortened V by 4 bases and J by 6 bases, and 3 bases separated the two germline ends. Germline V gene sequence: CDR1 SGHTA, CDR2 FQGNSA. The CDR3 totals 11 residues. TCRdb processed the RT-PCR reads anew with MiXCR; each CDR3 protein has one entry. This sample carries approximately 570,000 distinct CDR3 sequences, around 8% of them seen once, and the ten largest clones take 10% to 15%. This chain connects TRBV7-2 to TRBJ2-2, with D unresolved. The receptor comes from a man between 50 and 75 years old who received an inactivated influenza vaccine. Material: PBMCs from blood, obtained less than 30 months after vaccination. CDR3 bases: TGTGCCAGCAGCTATTCCGGGGAGCTGTTTTTT. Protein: CASSYSGELFF.